This T cell receptor beta chain was recorded in a study of cytomegalovirus exposure and HLA in healthy donors. About the study: The study's early data release held 75 million to 95 million unique TCRs from HLA-typed donors.

This clone was observed a handful of times. Its specificity is unknown. Points from the study as a whole: A list of approximately 160 TCR beta chains associated with cytomegalovirus was given.

The germline V gene encodes CDR1 MNHNY and CDR2 SVGAGI (reference sequence). The CDR3 is made up of 14 amino acids. Germline trimming cut 8 bases from V and 2 bases from J; bases unmatched to any gene: 5. Primers included in the PCR were 60 Vbeta and 13 Jbeta primers. Clones were sequenced by immunoSEQ multiplex PCR, and TCRdb holds only the in-frame ones, with some missing. Of nearly 95,000 clones in the sample, approximately 7.6% are singletons; the top ten hold 2.3%. The sample was PBMCs. The chain uses TRBV6-6 and TRBJ2-1; 8 positions match TRBD2. This clonotype originated in a man aged 45-65 years in good health and CMV-seronegative. CDR3 nucleotides: TGTGCCAGCCTCAGCGGGAGCACCTACAATGAGCAGTTCTTC. The encoded protein is CASLSGSTYNEQFF.